This TCR beta chain was recovered during a study of OX40 agonist ivuxolimab in advanced cancers. On the study more broadly: At doses from 0.01 to 10 mg/kg, patients were given intravenous ivuxolimab every 2 weeks.

Findings and caveats of the study: Clonal expansion from baseline to week 6 occurred in both CD4+ and CD8+ T cells. Among the lowest levels of clonal expansion were found in partial responders at 0.1-3.0 mg/kg.

In its sample, this clone was seen once. The antigen is unknown. The CDR3 is 14 residues long. This table comes from immunoSEQ multiplex PCR, and its TCRdb copy is limited to in-frame clones, with some not included. The sample has tens of thousands of clones; approximately 90% are singletons. The input for sequencing was CD4+ or CD8+ T cells sorted from blood, taken in a trial of the OX40 agonist ivuxolimab. The chain links TRBV21-1 to TRBJ1-1; TRBD1, the table's D call, lacks a check against the DNA. TRBV21-1 is marked as a pseudogene. The clonotype was recovered from an adult with an advanced solid tumor such as melanoma, head and neck, liver or kidney cancer. CDR3 protein: CASSPHGETGEAFF. CDR3 DNA sequence: TGTGCCAGCAGCCCCCATGGGGAGACAGGGGAAGCTTTCTTT.